This TCR beta chain was observed in a study of shared clonotypes between healthy human individuals. Overall study findings and caveats: Since donors were few, the genetic and exposure-history diversity represented was limited.

This CDR3 contains 14 residues. V was clipped by 4 bases and J by 4 bases, with 14 bases between them. Germline V gene data show CDR1 as SNHLY and CDR2 as FYNNEI. Note on this clone: Its antigen is still unknown.

The study enrolled healthy HIV-negative adults without recent acute infections or vaccinations as donors. It was across several immunoSEQ plates that each subset's genomic DNA was evenly split. Replicate PCRs for unsorted PBMC used approximately 0.3 ug DNA (about 30,000 T cell genomes). Sequencing was performed with immunoSEQ multiplex PCR; in TCRdb, only in-frame clones are kept and a portion is missing. The sample holds about 480,000 clones; around 74% are singletons and the top ten take 10% to 15%. The sample taken for sequencing was PBMCs. The chain carries TRBV2 and TRBJ2-7, with a possible D match to TRBD1 (6 bases). This clonotype originated in a woman aged 40 to 50 in good health. Some clones in this sample may be carry-over from other donors' samples. The CDR3 bases are TGTGCCAGCAGTGCCCCTAGGGGGTTGTACGAGCAGTACTTC. Translation gives CASSAPRGLYEQYF.